These 17 T cell receptor beta chains were all obtained from the same sample, sequenced in a study of CD8+CD57+ T cells in acquired aplastic anemia. TCR beta VDJ and CDR3 were profiled, and genomic DNA was the template. TCRdb re-analysed the reads in MiXCR, keeping a single row per CDR3 protein. In the table there are 250,000 to 350,000 distinct CDR3 sequences, approximately 55% of which are singletons. The sequenced sample was sorted CD4+, CD8+, or CD8+CD57+ T cells (not recorded which) from PBMCs. Receptors originate from a human donor with severe aplastic anemia or a healthy control (not recorded which).

This clonotype was seen many times. The V gene is TRBV6-6, the J gene TRBJ2-7; 7 bases line up with TRBD1. V lost 7 bases to trimming and J lost 6 bases; unmatched junction nucleotides: 12. CDR1 is MNHNY and CDR2 is SVGAGI in the germline V gene (reference sequence). There are 14 residues in the CDR3. CDR3 residues: CASNLDRVAGEQYF. The CDR3 bases are TGTGCCAGCAACCTCGACAGGGTAGCAGGCGAGCAGTACTTC.

This clonotype was seen repeatedly, ten times or more. The CDR3 here is CASSLLDTVSSGNTIYF. As DNA, the CDR3 is TGTGCCAGCAGCCTTCTGGACACCGTTAGCTCTGGAAACACCATATATTTT. This rearrangement joins TRBV9 to TRBJ1-3; TRBD1 might be the D (5 bases). Germline V gene lookup returns CDR1 SGDLS and CDR2 YYNGEE. V lost 4 bases, J lost 0 bases, and 17 bases lay in between. CDR3 length: 17 residues.

This sequence joins TRBV7-2 and TRBJ2-7; TRBD1 agrees at 7 bases. The CDR3 covers 15 residues. V lost 5 bases and J lost 3; bases outside the gene matches: 10. Germline values: CDR1 SGHTA, CDR2 FQGNSA. DNA of the CDR3: TGTGCCAGCAGCCTCCACAGGGGAATGAACTACGAGCAGTACTTC. Translating gives CASSLHRGMNYEQYF.

This clonotype was counted at least ten times. V usage is TRBV25-1 and J usage is TRBJ2-4; 7 bases are a match to TRBD1. CDR1 is MGHDK, CDR2 SYGVNS, per germline. The CDR3 has 13 amino acids. V was pared by 4 bases and J by 8 bases, with 5 bases of the junction left unmatched. The CDR3 region has the DNA TGTGCCAGCAGTGCGACAGGGCTCCACATTCAGTACTTC. Translating it yields CASSATGLHIQYF.

The J gene is TRBJ2-1, the V gene TRBV7-9; possibly TRBD1 or TRBD2 for D (6 bases each). CDR1 is SEHNR, CDR2 FQNEAQ, per germline (reference sequence). This CDR3 is 14 amino acids long. V lost 5 bases and J 10 bases, leaving 18 bases between the germline ends. CDR3 nucleotides: TGTGCCAGCAGCCTTCTGGAGGGGGTAAAGGAGCAGTTCTTC. It specifies CASSLLEGVKEQFF.

The rearrangement joins TRBV28 to TRBJ2-3; D gene uncertain. In germline, CDR1 is MDHEN, CDR2 SYDVKM. The CDR3 is made up of 13 amino acids. Trimming took 6 bases from V and 3 from J, leaving 10 bases between them. The chain's CDR3 is CASSNTGTDTQYF. The CDR3 coding sequence is TGTGCCAGCAGCAATACCGGGACAGATACGCAGTATTTT.

This clonotype appeared a few times. The chain employs TRBV7-6 and TRBJ2-7, with TRBD1 as a possible D gene (5 bases). This CDR3 has 14 residues. Germline V gene sequence: CDR1 SGHVS, CDR2 FNYEAQ. The V gene lost 1 base and the J gene lost 2 bases, with 9 bases spanning the gap. CDR3 sequence: CASSLVYRTYEQYF. The CDR3 bases are TGTGCCAGCAGCTTAGTCTACAGGACCTACGAGCAGTACTTC. Supplemented by reference TRBV7-6 and TRBJ2-7, the full variable domain reads GAGVSQSPRYKVTKRGQDVALRCDPISGHVSLYWYRQALGQGPEFLTYFNYEAQQDKSGLPNDRFSAERPEGSISTLTIQRTEQRDSAMYRCASSLVYRTYEQYFGPGTRLTVT.

The rearrangement uses TRBV7-2 and TRBJ2-7, with TRBD2 matching 9 bases. V trimming: 8 bases; J trimming: 2 bases; junction bases outside the gene matches: 4. This CDR3 region has 13 residues. Germline lookup yields CDR1 SGHTA and CDR2 FQGNSA. CDR3 DNA sequence: TGTGCCAGCTCTAGCGGGGCCGCCTACGAGCAGTACTTC. Amino acid sequence: CASSSGAAYEQYF. Full variable domain (remainder filled in from reference TRBV7-2 and TRBJ2-7): GAGVSQSPSNKVTEKGKDVELRCDPISGHTALYWYRQSLGQGLEFLIYFQGNSAPDKSGLPSDRFSAERTGGSVSTLTIQRTQQEDSAVYLCASSSGAAYEQYFGPGTRLTVT.

As DNA, the CDR3 is TGTGCCAGTAGTATAGACAGGGGGCGAATCAGCGAGCTGTTTTTT. Translation: CASSIDRGRISELFF. The chain couples TRBV19 to TRBJ2-2; 8 positions agree with TRBD1. The germline gives CDR1 LNHDA, CDR2 SQIVND (reference sequence). The CDR3 has 15 residues. V trimming: 0 bases; J trimming: 11 bases; junction bases outside the gene matches: 8.

This clonotype has a count of ten or more. The J gene is TRBJ2-3, the V gene TRBV15; 8 bases align to TRBD2. The CDR3 extends over 15 amino acids. V was clipped by 0 bases and J by 1 base; unmatched bases: 0. Germline CDR1 and CDR2: LNHNV and YYDKDF (reference sequence). The CDR3 nucleotides read TGTGCCACCAGCAGAGAGCGGGGGGGCACAGATACGCAGTATTTT. As protein: CATSRERGGTDTQYF.

This clonotype was found many times. The chain links TRBV20-1 to TRBJ2-5, with 10 nucleotides matching TRBD2. V shed 2 bases, J shed 4 bases, and the junction held 7 bases outside the gene matches. The germline V gene has CDR1 DFQATT and CDR2 SNEGSKA (reference sequence). This CDR3 is built from 15 residues. CDR3 region: CSARYSGGAGETQYF. The CDR3 DNA follows: TGCAGTGCTAGATACAGCGGGGGGGCTGGAGAGACCCAGTACTTC.

The V and J genes are TRBV7-8 and TRBJ2-2; D may be TRBD2 (5 bases). CDR1 and CDR2 (germline): SGHVS, FQNEAQ. V was trimmed by 11 bases and J by 5 bases, leaving 15 bases between them. The CDR3 length is 13 residues. The CDR3 here is CASKLRETGELFF. CDR3 coding DNA: TGTGCCTCCAAGCTTAGGGAGACCGGGGAGCTGTTTTTT.

This rearrangement joins TRBV29-1 to TRBJ1-1, with 7 bases identical to TRBD1. Germline lookup yields CDR1 SQVTM and CDR2 ANQGSEA. Trimming at V came to 5 bases and at J to 6 bases, leaving 3 bases not matched to a gene. The CDR3 length is 11 residues. The CDR3, as DNA: TGCAGCGTTCCGCAGGGGGCTGAAGCTTTCTTT. It translates to CSVPQGAEAFF.

This chain links TRBV10-3 with TRBJ2-7; possible D gene TRBD2, 6 bases. With 2 bases removed from V and 7 bases from J, the gap between germline ends came to 6 bases. Germline values: CDR1 ENHRY, CDR2 SYGVKD. CDR3 length: 11 amino acids. The CDR3 here is CAISEGREQYF. CDR3 in DNA: TGTGCCATCAGTGAGGGGAGGGAGCAGTACTTC.

This clonotype appeared many times. The chain has TRBV6-4 and TRBJ2-6; D is undetermined. The CDR3 contains 14 residues. Germline V gene lookup returns CDR1 MRHNA and CDR2 SNTAGT. The V gene lost 0 bases and the J gene lost 8 bases, with 8 bases spanning the gap. The CDR3 DNA is TGTGCCAGCAGTGACTCGAACATCCCCAACGTCCTGACTTTC. The encoded protein is CASSDSNIPNVLTF.

The J gene is TRBJ2-1, the V gene TRBV30, with 13 bases lining up with TRBD2. Germline lookup yields CDR1 GTSNPN and CDR2 SVGIG (reference sequence). V gave up 4 bases and J gave up 3 bases; unmatched junction bases: 3. This CDR3 is 15 amino acids long. This chain's CDR3 is CAWMRLAGGYNEQFF. DNA for the CDR3: TGTGCCTGGATGAGACTAGCGGGGGGCTACAATGAGCAGTTCTTC. Full variable domain (missing parts from reference TRBV30 and TRBJ2-1): SQTIHQWPATLVQPVGSPLSLECTVEGTSNPNLYWYRQAAGRGLQLLFYSVGIGQISSEVPQNLSASRPQDRQFILSSKKLLLSDSGFYLCAWMRLAGGYNEQFFGPGTRLTVL.

V usage is TRBV7-2 and J usage is TRBJ1-2; maybe TRBD1 (6 bases). The CDR3 runs 16 residues. Trimming took 2 bases from V and 0 from J, leaving 13 bases between them. The V gene's germline CDR1 is SGHTA and CDR2 FQGNSA. CDR3 loop: CASSLWAGVANYGYTF. CDR3 in DNA: TGTGCCAGCAGCTTATGGGCAGGGGTGGCTAACTATGGCTACACCTTC.